One sample yielded the 18 T cell receptor beta chains listed below, sequenced in a study of response to subunit inactivated influenza vaccine listed by TCRdb under 2018. Library preparation used RT-PCR. Data came from an Illumina HiSeq 2500. Through fastp at Q25 and MiXCR, TCRdb rebuilt clones from the public reads, retaining in-frame beta chains. CDR3 protein sequences are deduplicated, and each keeps its most common genes and DNA. Here the sample has fewer than 700,000 distinct CDR3 sequences; approximately 12% occur a single time. In total, the top ten clones hold over 10% of the sample. This specimen's time point label, per the study, means: 40 to 45 days after influenza vaccine administration. The sequenced sample was PBMCs from blood, obtained about 40 days after vaccination. The origin of the receptors is a man in his fifties or sixties who received an inactivated influenza vaccine. Donor details come from another sample of the same person, matched by shared clones.

This clonotype was found a few times. The junction differs from germline at one of its ends, possibly a read error. The rearrangement uses TRBV7-7 and TRBJ2-7, with TRBD2 as a possible D gene (5 bases). Germline assignment: CDR1 SSHAT and CDR2 FNYEAQ (reference sequence). The CDR3 has 13 amino acids. The CDR3 loop is CASSSAGTYEQYF. The CDR3 coding sequence is TGTGCTAGCAGCTCCGCCGGGACCTACGAGCAGTACTTC.

The chain couples TRBV6-4 to TRBJ2-1, with 11 bases aligning to TRBD2. The ends lost 6 bases at V and 5 bases at J; junction bases unmatched: 6. The CDR3 loop spans 15 amino acids. Germline V gene lookup returns CDR1 MRHNA and CDR2 SNTAGT. The CDR3 coding sequence is TGTGCCAGCAGAATAGCGGGGGGGCGCCACAATGAGCAGTTCTTC. Amino acids: CASRIAGGRHNEQFF.

The chain joins TRBV15 to TRBJ2-7, with D possibly being TRBD1 or TRBD2 (6 bases each). Germline CDR1 reads LNHNV; CDR2 reads YYDKDF (reference sequence). The V and J ends lost 5 bases and 9 bases respectively, with 20 bases between them. There are 14 residues in the CDR3. CDR3 amino acids: CATSGGQASIGQYF. The CDR3 DNA reads TGTGCCACCAGCGGGGGGCAGGCATCTATAGGGCAGTACTTC.

The chain has TRBV20-1 and TRBJ1-2; 9 nucleotides align to TRBD1. V was pared by 5 bases and J by 7 bases, with 8 bases of the junction left unmatched. This CDR3 has 13 residues. CDR1 DFQATT and CDR2 SNEGSKA come from the germline V gene (reference sequence). The CDR3 spells CSAYPGTGSGYTF. DNA for the CDR3: TGCAGTGCTTATCCCGGGACAGGGAGTGGCTACACCTTC.

Details on this clonotype: A junction end diverges from the germline sequence, so it may reflect a read error. The CDR3 spells CASILSPGPSLLF. The CDR3 bases are TGTGCCAGCATACTATCGCCCGGGCCAAGTCTGCTCTTC. V usage is TRBV6-2 or TRBV6-3 and J usage is TRBJ2-1; D gene ambiguous. The CDR3 spans 13 residues. The germline V gene has CDR1 MNHEY and CDR2 SVGEGT.

This chain links TRBV14 with TRBJ2-3; D not certain. Germline-derived CDR1 and CDR2 are SGHDN and FVKESK. CDR3 length equals 16 residues. The V end was cut by 4 bases, the J end by 0 bases, with 14 bases between. The CDR3 spells CASSPWMLPSTDTQYF. The CDR3 nucleotides read TGTGCCAGCAGCCCGTGGATGCTGCCTAGCACAGATACGCAGTATTTT.

This clonotype turned up a few times. The J gene is TRBJ2-1, the V gene TRBV5-1; 8 positions agree with TRBD2. CDR1 is SGHRS, CDR2 YFSETQ, per germline. Germline trimming cut 3 bases from V and 3 bases from J; bases unmatched to any gene: 2. The CDR3 totals 14 residues. DNA of the CDR3: TGCGCCAGCAGCTGGGGGACTAGCTACAATGAGCAGTTCTTC. It translates to CASSWGTSYNEQFF.

The CDR3, as DNA: TGCAGCGTTGAAGAATCTCAGGGGGCCTACGAGCAGTACTTC. Translated, it gives CSVEESQGAYEQYF. V gene TRBV29-1 combines with J gene TRBJ2-7; 7 positions match TRBD1. Trimming removed 0 bases from V and 2 bases from J; junction bases left unmatched: 4. Germline lookup yields CDR1 SQVTM and CDR2 ANQGSEA. CDR3 size: 14 residues.

This clonotype was counted ten times or more. This sequence joins TRBV5-1 and TRBJ2-7; D is possibly TRBD1 (5 bases). The CDR3 loop spans 14 amino acids. V lost 0 bases and J lost 5, with 12 bases in between. Germline V gene data show CDR1 as SGHRS and CDR2 as YFSETQ. The CDR3 loop reads CASSLVRDKDEQYF. The CDR3 DNA follows: TGCGCCAGCAGCTTGGTCAGGGATAAGGACGAGCAGTACTTC. The full variable domain, with the rest looked up from reference TRBV5-1 and TRBJ2-7, is KAGVTQTPRYLIKTRGQQVTLSCSPISGHRSVSWYQQTPGQGLQFLFEYFSETQRNKGNFPGRFSGRQFSNSRSEMNVSTLELGDSALYLCASSLVRDKDEQYFGPGTRLTVT.

The V gene is TRBV14, the J gene TRBJ2-1; D is perhaps TRBD2 (8 bases). With 4 bases removed from V and 2 bases from J, the gap between germline ends came to 21 bases. CDR1 is SGHDN and CDR2 is FVKESK in the germline V gene. CDR3 length: 18 amino acids. The CDR3 region is CASSPQGVREGPYNEQFF. DNA for the CDR3: TGTGCCAGCAGCCCCCAGGGGGTACGGGAGGGTCCCTACAATGAGCAGTTCTTC.

The table lists this clonotype with a count of one. The DNA of the CDR3 is TGTGCCAGCAGCTTACAGAACGAGCAGTACTTC. It codes for CASSLQNEQYF. The rearrangement links TRBV7-9 to TRBJ2-7; D ambiguous. The CDR3 is 11 residues long. Germline values: CDR1 SEHNR, CDR2 FQNEAQ (reference sequence). V was pared by 2 bases and J by 5 bases, with 4 bases between.

The V and J genes are TRBV4-1 and TRBJ2-3; 8 nucleotides line up with TRBD2. J was trimmed by 8 bases and V by 4 bases; bases with no gene match: 17. This CDR3 region has 17 residues. Germline V gene sequence: CDR1 MGHRA, CDR2 YSYEKL. The CDR3 loop reads CASSLVRPGREGGTQYF. The DNA for the CDR3 is TGCGCCAGCAGCCTCGTACGACCCGGGAGGGAAGGAGGTACGCAGTATTTT.

J is TRBJ2-3 and V is TRBV20-1; the D gene is possibly TRBD2 (5 bases). V lost 0 bases to trimming and J lost 4 bases, with 20 bases between them. Germline V gene sequence: CDR1 DFQATT, CDR2 SNEGSKA (reference sequence). The CDR3 runs 17 residues. The CDR3 sequence: CSARDPERQPGADTQYF. CDR3 bases: TGCAGTGCTAGAGACCCCGAGCGGCAACCAGGTGCAGATACGCAGTATTTT.

The table lists this clonotype with many counts. The chain combines TRBV4-2 with TRBJ2-1; either TRBD1 or TRBD2 may supply D (7 bases each). Trimming removed 4 bases from V and 4 bases from J, with 17 bases in between. Germline CDR1 is LGHNA and CDR2 is YNFKEQ. The CDR3 runs to 16 residues. CDR3 residues: CASSREGQQKYNEQFF. DNA of the CDR3: TGTGCCAGCAGCCGGGAGGGACAGCAGAAATACAATGAGCAGTTCTTC.

The chain recombines TRBV28 with TRBJ2-1; D possibly corresponds to TRBD2 (6 bases). The germline V and J ends were trimmed by 11 bases and 1 base, with 15 bases remaining between them. The CDR3 consists of 14 residues. Germline CDR1 is MDHEN and CDR2 is SYDVKM. Here the CDR3 reads CAAHEGRSYNEQFF. In nucleotides, the CDR3 is TGTGCCGCACACGAGGGGAGGTCCTACAATGAGCAGTTCTTC.

There are many counts of this clonotype. The chain uses TRBV29-1 and TRBJ2-1, with a tentative D call TRBD2 (6 bases). The germline CDR1 and CDR2 sequences are SQVTM and ANQGSEA. V lost 3 bases and J 10 bases, leaving 16 bases between the germline ends. The CDR3 has 13 amino acids. CDR3 nucleotide sequence: TGCAGCGTTGAGCGGGACCAAAGTGGCGAGCAGTTCTTC. It translates to CSVERDQSGEQFF.

This rearrangement joins TRBV9 to TRBJ2-5; a possible D gene is TRBD2 (6 bases). With 1 base removed from V and 5 bases from J, the gap between germline ends came to 12 bases. This CDR3 region has 14 residues. Germline CDR1 is SGDLS and CDR2 is YYNGEE. CDR3 loop: CASSVSPGAETQYF. The CDR3, as DNA: TGTGCCAGCAGCGTAAGCCCGGGAGCGGAGACCCAGTACTTC.

This clonotype was seen a few times. The V and J genes are TRBV12-3 or TRBV12-4 and TRBJ1-3; no clear D gene. The length of the CDR3 is 15 residues. V was trimmed by 6 bases and J by 0 bases, leaving 12 bases between them. The CDR3, as DNA: TGTGCCAGCAGAGATACAAGGAGCTCTGGAAACACCATATATTTT. The encoded protein is CASRDTRSSGNTIYF.